This TCR beta chain originates from a study of graft-versus-host responses after intestinal transplantation. Looking at the study overall: Recipients across the board were started on anti-thymocyte globulin induction, then kept on tacrolimus and steroids for about 3 years.

Study results and limitations: Peak GvH clone levels in circulation were associated with early post-transplant HvG declines.

The CDR3 consists of 16 residues. V lost 5 bases and J lost 5; bases outside the gene matches: 6. Germline V gives CDR1 ENHRY, CDR2 SYGVKD. TCRdb's copy holds only in-frame clones and misses some; the assay was immunoSEQ multiplex PCR. The sample shows fewer than 150,000 clones, 90% to 95% of them seen only once. Note on this clone: What it binds is unknown.

The sample consisted of unstimulated CD4+ T cells sorted from spleen or lymph node cells, taken before intestinal transplant. The chain has TRBV10-3 and TRBJ2-3; 14 nucleotides agree with TRBD2. The sequence was obtained from a human donor who received an intestinal transplant. The CDR3 coding sequence is TGTGCCATCAGTAAGACTAGCGGGGGGGCTGAAGATACGCAGTATTTT. Protein: CAISKTSGGAEDTQYF.